This is a list of T cell receptor beta chains from one sample in a study of shared clonotypes between healthy human individuals. Measured with immunoSEQ multiplex PCR; TCRdb has only the in-frame clones, and not every one. The sample includes roughly 2,000,000 clones, approximately 94% of them seen just once. Input material: naive CD8+ T cells sorted from blood. The origin of the receptors is a man aged 18-30 years in good health. Both conserved end residues are part of each CDR3. D genes are given only for firm matches. Size values are once, few and many counts, or a class for expanded clones, and some rows have none.

cdr3_nt,cdr3_aa,d_call,v_call,clone_size,j_call
TGTGCCAGCAGCCAAGATCCAGGGTCTGAAGCTTTCTTT,CASSQDPGSEAFF,-,TRBV14,-,TRBJ1-1
TGTGCCAGCTCACCAAGTAGGGACACTACCTACGAGCAGTACTTC,CASSPSRDTTYEQYF,-,TRBV18,-,TRBJ2-7
TGTGCCAGCAGTGAAAGAGAGCGGGAGACGAACACCGGGGAGCTGTTTTTT,CASSERERETNTGELFF,TRBD2,TRBV2,-,TRBJ2-2
TGTGCCAGCAGCTTGGGAGGGAGCGCCGATACGCAGTATTTT,CASSLGGSADTQYF,-,TRBV5-4,-,TRBJ2-3
TGTGCCAGTAGTATAGACTCTTACGGGTATGGCTACACCTTC,CASSIDSYGYGYTF,-,TRBV19,once,TRBJ1-2
TGTGCCACCGGGACAGGGGGCGGCGATGAGCAGTTCTTC,CATGTGGGDEQFF,TRBD1,TRBV10-3,-,TRBJ2-1
TGCGCCAGCAGCTTGGCCCAGGGCTTGAGCAATGAGCAGTTCTTC,CASSLAQGLSNEQFF,-,TRBV5-1,-,TRBJ2-1
TGCGCCAGCAGCTTGGCTGGGTTAGGCTCTGGAAACACCATATATTTT,CASSLAGLGSGNTIYF,-,TRBV5-1,-,TRBJ1-3
TGTGCCAGTAGTATGGCCAGCGTTAACACTGAAGCTTTCTTT,CASSMASVNTEAFF,-,TRBV19,-,TRBJ1-1
TGCGCCAGCAGCCAACTGACTAGCAGACACTACGAGCAGTACTTC,CASSQLTSRHYEQYF,TRBD2,TRBV4-3,-,TRBJ2-7
TGTGCCAGCAGCTTAGGAGTGGGCCGGAACACTGAAGCTTTCTTT,CASSLGVGRNTEAFF,-,TRBV5-6,-,TRBJ1-1
TGTGCCAGCAGCGTGGGGGCGGGGCTCACAGATACGCAGTATTTT,CASSVGAGLTDTQYF,-,TRBV7-3,-,TRBJ2-3
TGTGCCAGCGGCCTCAACTGGGGACTAGCGGGAGTCGGTGAGCAGTTCTTC,CASGLNWGLAGVGEQFF,TRBD2,TRBV7-2,-,TRBJ2-1
TGTGCCATCAGTGAGGGGGGCTGGAACACTGAAGCTTTCTTT,CAISEGGWNTEAFF,-,TRBV10-3,-,TRBJ1-1
TGTGCCAGCAGCTTAAGAGCGGGAGGGCCCAATGAGCAGTTCTTC,CASSLRAGGPNEQFF,TRBD2,TRBV7-2,-,TRBJ2-1
TGTGCCAGCAGCGGCGAGGGCAGCTCCTACAATGAGCAGTTCTTC,CASSGEGSSYNEQFF,-,TRBV7-9,-,TRBJ2-1
TGTGCCAGCAGCTTAAGCAATCAGCCCCAGCATTTT,CASSLSNQPQHF,-,TRBV7-9,-,TRBJ1-5
TGTGCCTGGAGCCGAGGACAGTTATACGAGCAGTACTTC,CAWSRGQLYEQYF,-,TRBV30,-,TRBJ2-7
TGTGCCAGTAGCACGGGACTAGCGGGAGGGCCACTGGGCACAGATACGCAGTATTTT,CASSTGLAGGPLGTDTQYF,TRBD2,TRBV19,once,TRBJ2-3
TGTGCCAGCAGTTTCCCAGGGGGTCAAGATGGCTACACCTTC,CASSFPGGQDGYTF,TRBD1,TRBV28,once,TRBJ1-2
TGTGCCAGCAGCTTAGGTAGACAGGGCAGCAATCAGCCCCAGCATTTT,CASSLGRQGSNQPQHF,TRBD1,TRBV11-2,-,TRBJ1-5
TGCGCCAGCAGCTATCTAGCGGGAGAGCAGTTCTTC,CASSYLAGEQFF,TRBD2,TRBV5-1,-,TRBJ2-1
TGTGCCAGCAGTGAATTGAGGGACAGGGAGCAAGAGACCCAGTACTTC,CASSELRDREQETQYF,TRBD1,TRBV2,-,TRBJ2-5
TGCGCCAGCAGCCAAGATCAGGGTGCTGGGGCCAACGTCCTGACTTTC,CASSQDQGAGANVLTF,-,TRBV4-1,once,TRBJ2-6
TGTGCCAGCAGCTTTACTGGCCAGCCCCAGCATTTT,CASSFTGQPQHF,-,TRBV7-6,-,TRBJ1-5
TGTGCCAGCAGTTTCGGACAGATTAGCACAGATACGCAGTATTTT,CASSFGQISTDTQYF,-,TRBV6-5,-,TRBJ2-3
TGTGCCAGCAGCGAACTAGCGGGAGGCCCGTTATCGAACACCGGGGAGCTGTTTTTT,CASSELAGGPLSNTGELFF,TRBD2,TRBV16,-,TRBJ2-2
TGTGCCAGCAGTTACTCCTGGCCGACCACTGAAGCTTTCTTT,CASSYSWPTTEAFF,-,TRBV6-5,-,TRBJ1-1
TGTGCCTGGAGTGTCGTCCGCGAAACTGAAGCTTTCTTT,CAWSVVRETEAFF,-,TRBV30,-,TRBJ1-1
TGTGCCAGCAGTTACTCTTCCGGGACAATTGGCTACACCTTC,CASSYSSGTIGYTF,-,TRBV6-5,once,TRBJ1-2
TGCGCCAGCTCTATGACGGGAAACACTGAAGCTTTCTTT,CASSMTGNTEAFF,-,TRBV4-3,once,TRBJ1-1
TGTGCCAGCAGTCTTATAGGGGTTGACGAAAAACTGTTTTTT,CASSLIGVDEKLFF,-,TRBV27,-,TRBJ1-4
TGCGCCAGCAGCCAAACCACAGTCTCTGGCTATGGCTACACCTTC,CASSQTTVSGYGYTF,-,TRBV4-1,-,TRBJ1-2
TGTGCCAGCAGTGGGGGACAACTGGAAGAGACCCAGTACTTC,CASSGGQLEETQYF,-,TRBV2,-,TRBJ2-5
TGTGCCAGCAGCTTTGGACTAGCGGGAGACGAGCAGTACTTC,CASSFGLAGDEQYF,TRBD2,TRBV5-5,-,TRBJ2-7
TGTGCCAGCAGCCCCCTGAAGGACAGGGGGGCCTATGGCTACACCTTC,CASSPLKDRGAYGYTF,TRBD1,TRBV7-9,-,TRBJ1-2
TGTGCCAGCAGTTTTGGCAGACACACTGAAGCTTTCTTT,CASSFGRHTEAFF,-,TRBV27,-,TRBJ1-1
TGTGCCAGCAGTTCGTACCAACCCAGCGAGCAGTACTTC,CASSSYQPSEQYF,-,TRBV25-1,few,TRBJ2-7
TGCGCCAGCAGCTTGGCTACCGAGCAGTACTTC,CASSLATEQYF,-,TRBV5-1,-,TRBJ2-7
TGTGCCAGCAGCTTGTCCCTGGGTGGGGAAGAGACCCAGTACTTC,CASSLSLGGEETQYF,-,TRBV5-4,-,TRBJ2-5
TGTGCCAGCAGCTCGGGGCAAACGTACGAGCAGTACTTC,CASSSGQTYEQYF,-,TRBV11-2,-,TRBJ2-7
TGTGCCAGCAGTGACGGGACGGACTATGGCTACACCTTC,CASSDGTDYGYTF,-,TRBV2,-,TRBJ1-2
TGTGCCAGCAGCTTATTTCCGGGGCTAAACGACCAAGAGACCCAGTACTTC,CASSLFPGLNDQETQYF,-,TRBV7-2,-,TRBJ2-5
TGTGCCAGCAGTCCAGACGTAACCACCTACGAGCAGTACTTC,CASSPDVTTYEQYF,-,TRBV6-5,-,TRBJ2-7
TGCAGCGTTGGCGAACAGGATTTCTTCGGAGAGACCCAGTACTTC,CSVGEQDFFGETQYF,-,TRBV29-1,once,TRBJ2-5
TGTGCCAGCAGCGCCTCAGGGTCCGACTACTACGAGCAGTACTTC,CASSASGSDYYEQYF,-,TRBV9,-,TRBJ2-7
TGTGCCAGCAGTTTAGAGGCAGGCGGCTACTACGAGCAGTACTTC,CASSLEAGGYYEQYF,-,TRBV27,once,TRBJ2-7
TGTGCCCACGGAGCCAATGAGCAGTTCTTC,CAHGANEQFF,-,TRBV30,-,TRBJ2-1
TGCGCCAGCAGCCTGGGACTGCTCAATGAGCAGTTCTTC,CASSLGLLNEQFF,-,TRBV5-1,-,TRBJ2-1
TGCGCCAGCAGCCAAGATCCCAGTTTGGGGGAGTCAGATACGCAGTATTTT,CASSQDPSLGESDTQYF,-,TRBV4-3,-,TRBJ2-3